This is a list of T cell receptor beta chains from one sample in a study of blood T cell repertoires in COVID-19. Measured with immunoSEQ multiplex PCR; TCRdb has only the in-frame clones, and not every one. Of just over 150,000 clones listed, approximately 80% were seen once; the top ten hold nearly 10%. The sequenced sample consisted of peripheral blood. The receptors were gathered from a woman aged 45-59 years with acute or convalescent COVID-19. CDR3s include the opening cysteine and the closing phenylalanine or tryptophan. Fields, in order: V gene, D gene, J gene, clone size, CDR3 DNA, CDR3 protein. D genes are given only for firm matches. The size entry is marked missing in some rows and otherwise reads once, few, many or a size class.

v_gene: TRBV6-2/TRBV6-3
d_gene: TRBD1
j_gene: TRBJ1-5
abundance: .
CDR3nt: TGTGCCAGCAGCCGACCGGGACAGGGGGCTTCAGCGGGTCAGCCCCAGCATTTT
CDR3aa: CASSRPGQGASAGQPQHF

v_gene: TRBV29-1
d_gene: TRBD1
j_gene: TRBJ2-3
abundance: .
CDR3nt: TGCAGCGTTGAAGAGGACAGGGTGTTAAATACGCAGTATTTT
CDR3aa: CSVEEDRVLNTQYF

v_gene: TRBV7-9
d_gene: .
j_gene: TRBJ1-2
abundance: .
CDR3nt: TGTGCCAGCAGCTCGCTACTAATACCGGGTAACTATGGCTACACCTTC
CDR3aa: CASSSLLIPGNYGYTF

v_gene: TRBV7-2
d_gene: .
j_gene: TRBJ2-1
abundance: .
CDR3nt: TGTGCCAGCAGCCCACCGGACTGGCCGGGGAATGAGCAGTTCTTC
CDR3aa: CASSPPDWPGNEQFF

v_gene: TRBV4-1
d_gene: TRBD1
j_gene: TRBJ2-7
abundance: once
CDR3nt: TGCGCCAGCAGCCAAGGGGGACAGGGTAGGCTCAACGAGCAGTACTTC
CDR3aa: CASSQGGQGRLNEQYF

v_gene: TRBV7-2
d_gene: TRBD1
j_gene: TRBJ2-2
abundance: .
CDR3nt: TGTGCCAGCAGCTCCCCACCGGGACAGACGAACACCGGGGAGCTGTTTTTT
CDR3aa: CASSSPPGQTNTGELFF

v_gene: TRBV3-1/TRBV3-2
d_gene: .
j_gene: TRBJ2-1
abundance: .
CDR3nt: TGTGCCAGCAGCCAAGCTCTAGTTATTACGGATGAGCAGTTCTTC
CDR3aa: CASSQALVITDEQFF

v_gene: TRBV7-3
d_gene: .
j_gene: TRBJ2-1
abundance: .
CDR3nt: TGTGCCAGCAGCCCCAGGGAGGGGGTGCAGTTCTTC
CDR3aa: CASSPREGVQFF

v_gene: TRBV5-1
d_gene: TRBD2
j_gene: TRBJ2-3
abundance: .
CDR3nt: TGCGCCAGCACCCGCGGGGAGGGTCGAGGCACAGATACGCAGTATTTT
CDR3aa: CASTRGEGRGTDTQYF

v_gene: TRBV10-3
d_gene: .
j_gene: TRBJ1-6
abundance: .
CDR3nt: TGTGCCACCCAAAAGACAGGAAATAATTCACCCCTCCACTTT
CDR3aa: CATQKTGNNSPLHF

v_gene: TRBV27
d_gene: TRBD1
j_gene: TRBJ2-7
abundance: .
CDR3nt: TGTGCCAGCTCGGCTTGGGACAGGGGCTACGAGCAGTACTTC
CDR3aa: CASSAWDRGYEQYF

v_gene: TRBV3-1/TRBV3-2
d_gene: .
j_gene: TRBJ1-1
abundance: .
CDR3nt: TGTGCCAGCAGCCAAGTATGGGGGGGTGACACTGAAGCTTTCTTT
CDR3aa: CASSQVWGGDTEAFF

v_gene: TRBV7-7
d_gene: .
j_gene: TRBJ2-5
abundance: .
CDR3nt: TGTGCCAGCAGCTTAGCCGAGGGAGGGACCCAGTACTTC
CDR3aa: CASSLAEGGTQYF

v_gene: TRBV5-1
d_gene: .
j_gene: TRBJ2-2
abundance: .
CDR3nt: TGCGCCAGCAGCCCCCGGGACGGGGAGCTGTTTTTT
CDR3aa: CASSPRDGELFF

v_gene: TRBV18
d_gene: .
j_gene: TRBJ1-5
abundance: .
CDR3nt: TGTGCCAGCTCACCAACAGCCGCAGGTAGCAATCAGCCCCAGCATTTT
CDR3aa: CASSPTAAGSNQPQHF

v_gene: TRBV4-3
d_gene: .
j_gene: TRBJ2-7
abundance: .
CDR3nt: TGCGCCAGCAGCCAAGATCTGAACCTAGGAGAGCAGTACTTC
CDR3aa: CASSQDLNLGEQYF

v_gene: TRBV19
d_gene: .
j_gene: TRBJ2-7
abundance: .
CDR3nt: TGTGCCAGTAGTACCCCAGGGGACCAGTACGAGCAGTACTTC
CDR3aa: CASSTPGDQYEQYF

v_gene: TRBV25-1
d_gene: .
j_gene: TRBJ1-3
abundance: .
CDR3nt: TGTGCCAGCAGTGAAGTGCATAGCATCTCTGGAAACACCATATATTTT
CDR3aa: CASSEVHSISGNTIYF

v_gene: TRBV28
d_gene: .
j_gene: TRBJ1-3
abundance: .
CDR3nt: TGTGCCAGCAGTTGGGCAGCTGGAAACACCATATATTTT
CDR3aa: CASSWAAGNTIYF

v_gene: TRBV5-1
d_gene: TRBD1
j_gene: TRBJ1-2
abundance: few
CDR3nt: TGCGCCAGCAGCACTGGGACAGCTCTCTATGGCTACACCTTC
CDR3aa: CASSTGTALYGYTF

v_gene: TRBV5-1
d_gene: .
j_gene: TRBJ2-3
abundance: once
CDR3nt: TGCGCCAGCAGCTTGGCCTTAAGACTAAACACAGATACGCAGTATTTT
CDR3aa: CASSLALRLNTDTQYF

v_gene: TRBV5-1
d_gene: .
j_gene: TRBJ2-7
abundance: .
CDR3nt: TGCGCCAGCAGCTGGGGTCCAGGGAACTCCTACGAGCAGTACTTC
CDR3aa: CASSWGPGNSYEQYF

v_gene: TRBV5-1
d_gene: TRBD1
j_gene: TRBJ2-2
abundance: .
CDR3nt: TGCGCCAGCAGCTTGGCGGGGCAGGGGGCGCTTCCAGGCGGGGAGCTGTTTTTT
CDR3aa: CASSLAGQGALPGGELFF

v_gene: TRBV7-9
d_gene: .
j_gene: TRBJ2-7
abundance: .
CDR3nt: TGTGCCAGCAGCTCGAGTAGCTCCTACGAGCAGTACTTC
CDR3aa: CASSSSSSYEQYF

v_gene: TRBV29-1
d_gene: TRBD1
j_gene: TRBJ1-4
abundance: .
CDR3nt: TGCAGCGTCAAAAGAGGGACAGGCCATGAAAAACTGTTTTTT
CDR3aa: CSVKRGTGHEKLFF

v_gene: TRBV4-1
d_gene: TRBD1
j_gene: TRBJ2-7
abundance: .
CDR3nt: TGCGCCAGCAGCCAAGGGGACAGGGGGCGCGAGCAGTACTTC
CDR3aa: CASSQGDRGREQYF

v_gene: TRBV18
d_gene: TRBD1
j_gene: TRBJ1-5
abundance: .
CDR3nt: TGTGCCAGCTCACCACCGGGGGACAGGGGGCATCAGCCCCAGCATTTT
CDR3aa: CASSPPGDRGHQPQHF

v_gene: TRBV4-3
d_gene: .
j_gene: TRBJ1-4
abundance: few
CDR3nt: TGCGCCAGCAGCCAACAAACAGGGTCCGAAAAACTGTTTTTT
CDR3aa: CASSQQTGSEKLFF

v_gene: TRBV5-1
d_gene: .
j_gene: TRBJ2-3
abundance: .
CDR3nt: TGCGCCAGCAGTACCCAGGTGGTAGATACGCAGTATTTT
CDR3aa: CASSTQVVDTQYF

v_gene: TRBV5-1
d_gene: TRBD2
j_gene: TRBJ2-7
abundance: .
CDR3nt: TGCGCCAGCAGCTTTTACCTTCTAGCGGACGAGCAGTACTTC
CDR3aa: CASSFYLLADEQYF

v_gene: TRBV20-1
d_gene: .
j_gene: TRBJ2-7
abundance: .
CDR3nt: TGCAGTGCTGTTGACAACTACGAGCAGTACTTC
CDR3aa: CSAVDNYEQYF

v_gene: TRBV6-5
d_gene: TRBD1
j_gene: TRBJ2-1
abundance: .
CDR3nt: TGTGCCAGCAGTCCCCGGACAGGGGCCTACAATGAGCAGTTCTTC
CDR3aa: CASSPRTGAYNEQFF

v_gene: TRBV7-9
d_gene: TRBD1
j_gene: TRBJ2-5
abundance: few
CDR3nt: TGTGCCAGCAGCTTAAAGGGGGCAGTCCGAATGACCCAGTACTTC
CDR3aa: CASSLKGAVRMTQYF